Listed below are T cell receptor beta chains from one sample, sequenced in a study of cytomegalovirus exposure and HLA in healthy donors. Clones were read by immunoSEQ multiplex PCR, and TCRdb kept only the in-frame ones, dropping some. The table has roughly 160,000 clones, about four fifths seen once; the top ten hold about 7%. Material for sequencing was PBMCs. These receptors came from a woman aged 25-40 years in good health and CMV-seropositive. CDR3s include the opening cysteine and the closing phenylalanine or tryptophan.

V gene,J gene,CDR3 protein
TRBV6-5,TRBJ1-6,CASRSTGINSPLHF
TRBV10-3,TRBJ2-7,CAISESRNSYEQYF
TRBV7-8,TRBJ1-2,CASSSGREAQGYTF
TRBV7-2,TRBJ2-1,CASSLVAQGVF
TRBV7-7,TRBJ2-1,CASSPTPSSYNEQFF
TRBV7-3,TRBJ1-2,CASSLSPGMGYTF
TRBV6-5,TRBJ1-5,CASSYYRGNQPQHF
TRBV28,TRBJ1-6,CASSLADSFASNSPLHF
TRBV11-2,TRBJ2-5,CASSLRTSRGETQYF
TRBV19,TRBJ1-3,CASSTSPFFSGNTIYF
TRBV19,TRBJ1-2,CASRRPDRYGYTF
TRBV7-9,TRBJ2-1,CASSVLAGGPREQFF
TRBV6-1,TRBJ1-4,CASRSQGALIEKLFF
TRBV19,TRBJ1-5,CASRRYNQPQHF
TRBV7-2,TRBJ2-3,CASSLWVRGGSNTQYF
TRBV4-2,TRBJ1-2,CASSQDRGQGNYGYTF
TRBV4-2,TRBJ1-6,CASSQDGDRVGSPLHF
TRBV7-9,TRBJ1-2,CASSLIGDGYTF
TRBV29-1,TRBJ2-3,CSVEGQVRLAGGLVNTDTQYF
TRBV4-2,TRBJ1-1,CASSQDRGTLNTEAFF
TRBV11-2,TRBJ2-7,CASSSLSYEQYF
TRBV28,TRBJ2-3,CASSYQGLTDTQYF
TRBV2,TRBJ1-1,CASRGVEGRGGAFF
TRBV5-1,TRBJ1-4,CASSLASSATNEKLFF
TRBV7-9,TRBJ2-7,CSSSASVARGEQYF
TRBV27,TRBJ2-2,CASSLRTGWNTGELFF
TRBV4-3,TRBJ1-1,CASSSLGGPYDTEAFF
TRBV11-2,TRBJ2-7,CASSFRQGSSYEQYF
TRBV18,TRBJ1-1,CASSQRDSEAFF
TRBV7-3,TRBJ1-1,CASSLSVNTEAFF